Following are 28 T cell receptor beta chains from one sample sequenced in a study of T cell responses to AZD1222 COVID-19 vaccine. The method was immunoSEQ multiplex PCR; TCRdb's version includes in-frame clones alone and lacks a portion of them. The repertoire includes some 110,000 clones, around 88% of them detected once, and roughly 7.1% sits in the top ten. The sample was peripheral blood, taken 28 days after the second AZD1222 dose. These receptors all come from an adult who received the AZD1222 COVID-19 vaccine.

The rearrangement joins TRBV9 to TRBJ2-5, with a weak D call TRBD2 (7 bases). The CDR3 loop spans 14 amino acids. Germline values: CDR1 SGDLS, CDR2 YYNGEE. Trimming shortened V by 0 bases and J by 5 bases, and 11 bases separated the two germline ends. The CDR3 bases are TGTGCCAGCAGCGTAGAGGGAGGGGGGGAGACCCAGTACTTC. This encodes CASSVEGGGETQYF. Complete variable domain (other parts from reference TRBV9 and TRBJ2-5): DSGVTQTPKHLITATGQRVTLRCSPRSGDLSVYWYQQSLDQGLQFLIQYYNGEERAKGNILERFSAQQFPDLHSELNLSSLELGDSALYFCASSVEGGGETQYFGPGTRLLVL.

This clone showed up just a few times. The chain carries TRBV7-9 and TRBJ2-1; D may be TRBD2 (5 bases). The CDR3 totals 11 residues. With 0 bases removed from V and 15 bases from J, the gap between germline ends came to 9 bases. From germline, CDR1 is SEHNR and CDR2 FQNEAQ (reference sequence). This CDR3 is CASSLARGRFF. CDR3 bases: TGTGCCAGCAGCTTAGCCCGGGGTCGGTTCTTC.

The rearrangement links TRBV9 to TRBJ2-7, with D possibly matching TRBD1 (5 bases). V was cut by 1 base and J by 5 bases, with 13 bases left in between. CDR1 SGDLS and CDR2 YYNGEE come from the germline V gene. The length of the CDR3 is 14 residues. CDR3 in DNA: TGTGCCAGCAGCGTACTTCAGGGTGGCCACGAGCAGTACTTC. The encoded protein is CASSVLQGGHEQYF.

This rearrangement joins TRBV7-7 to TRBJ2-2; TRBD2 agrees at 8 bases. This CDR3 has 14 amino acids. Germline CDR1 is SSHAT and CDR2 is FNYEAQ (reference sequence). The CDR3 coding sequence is TGTGCTAGCGGGGCGGGGCTGAACACCGGGGAGCTGTTTTTT. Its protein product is CASGAGLNTGELFF.

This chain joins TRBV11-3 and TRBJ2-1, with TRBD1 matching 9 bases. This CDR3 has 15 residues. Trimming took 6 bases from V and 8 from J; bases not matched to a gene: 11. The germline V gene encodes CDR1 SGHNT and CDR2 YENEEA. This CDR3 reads CASSSGTGPVDEQFF. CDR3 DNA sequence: TGTGCCAGCAGTTCCGGGACAGGGCCTGTGGATGAGCAGTTCTTC.

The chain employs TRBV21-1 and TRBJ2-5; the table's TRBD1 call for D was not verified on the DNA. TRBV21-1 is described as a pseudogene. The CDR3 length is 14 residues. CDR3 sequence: CASSLRDRELAQYF. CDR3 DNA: TGTGCCAGCAGCCTTCGAGACAGGGAACTCGCCCAGTACTTC.

In DNA, the CDR3 is TGTGCCAGTAGTCCTCAAATTGAGACAGTAAAGTACCGCTTTTACACCGGGGAGCTGTTTTTT. It codes for CASSPQIETVKYRFYTGELFF. This chain joins TRBV19 and TRBJ2-2; possibly TRBD1 for D (5 bases). Trimming stripped 5 bases from V and 3 bases from J, with 31 bases between. The CDR3 runs to 21 residues. CDR1 is LNHDA and CDR2 is SQIVND in the germline V gene (reference sequence).

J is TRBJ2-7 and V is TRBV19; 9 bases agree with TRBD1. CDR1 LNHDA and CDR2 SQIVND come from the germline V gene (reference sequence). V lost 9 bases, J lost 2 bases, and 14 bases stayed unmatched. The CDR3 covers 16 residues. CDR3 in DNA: TGTGCCAGCAAACGGGACAGGGAACCGAGGGCCTACGAGCAGTACTTC. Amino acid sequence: CASKRDREPRAYEQYF.

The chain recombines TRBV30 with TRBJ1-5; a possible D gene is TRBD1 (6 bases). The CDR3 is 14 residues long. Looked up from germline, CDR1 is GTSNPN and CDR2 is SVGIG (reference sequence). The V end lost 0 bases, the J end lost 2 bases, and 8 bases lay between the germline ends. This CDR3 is CAWSVWTGNQPQHF. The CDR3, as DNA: TGTGCCTGGAGTGTATGGACAGGCAATCAGCCCCAGCATTTT.

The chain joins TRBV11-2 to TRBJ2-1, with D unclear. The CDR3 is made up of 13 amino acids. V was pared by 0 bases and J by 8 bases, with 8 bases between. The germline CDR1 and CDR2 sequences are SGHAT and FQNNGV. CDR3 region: CASSLDPQHEQFF. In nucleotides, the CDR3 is TGTGCCAGCAGCTTAGATCCACAACATGAGCAGTTCTTC.

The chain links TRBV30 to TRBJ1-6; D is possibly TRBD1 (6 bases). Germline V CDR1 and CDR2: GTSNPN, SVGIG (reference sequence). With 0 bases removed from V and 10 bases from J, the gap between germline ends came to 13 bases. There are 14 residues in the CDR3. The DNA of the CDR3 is TGTGCCTGGAGTGTTGGGACATCTGACTCACCCCTCCACTTT. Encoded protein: CAWSVGTSDSPLHF.

The CDR3 DNA is TGTGCCAGCAGTGAAGCGGGACCGAAGGCTAGCGCTAGCACAGATACGCAGTATTTT. This translates into CASSEAGPKASASTDTQYF. The rearrangement links TRBV2 to TRBJ2-3, with a tentative D call TRBD2 (6 bases). V was trimmed by 0 bases and J by 0 bases, leaving 19 bases between them. Germline values: CDR1 SNHLY, CDR2 FYNNEI. The CDR3 has 19 residues.

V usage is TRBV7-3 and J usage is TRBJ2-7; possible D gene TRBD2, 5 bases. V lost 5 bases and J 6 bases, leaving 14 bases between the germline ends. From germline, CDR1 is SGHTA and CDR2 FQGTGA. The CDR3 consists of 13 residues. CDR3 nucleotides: TGTGCCAGCAGCGCGGGCATCAAGACCGAGCAGTACTTC. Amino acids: CASSAGIKTEQYF.

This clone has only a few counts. The CDR3 here is CASSLSPASAQYF. In DNA, the CDR3 is TGTGCCAGCAGCTTATCTCCCGCGTCCGCGCAGTACTTC. This chain connects TRBV7-3 to TRBJ2-7; D call uncertain. CDR1 is SGHTA and CDR2 is FQGTGA in the germline V gene. Trimming shortened V by 2 bases and J by 9 bases, and 14 bases separated the two germline ends. The CDR3 loop spans 13 amino acids.

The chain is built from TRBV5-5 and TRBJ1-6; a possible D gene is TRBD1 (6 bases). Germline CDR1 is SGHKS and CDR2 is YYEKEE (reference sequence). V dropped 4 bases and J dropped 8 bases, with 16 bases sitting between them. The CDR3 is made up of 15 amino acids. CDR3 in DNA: TGTGCCAGCAGCCCAGCCCAGGGGTGGGATTCACCCCTCCACTTT. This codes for CASSPAQGWDSPLHF. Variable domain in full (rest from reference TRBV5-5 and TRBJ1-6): DAGVTQSPTHLIKTRGQQVTLRCSPISGHKSVSWYQQVLGQGPQFIFQYYEKEERGRGNFPDRFSARQFPNYSSELNVNALLLGDSALYLCASSPAQGWDSPLHFGNGTRLTVT.

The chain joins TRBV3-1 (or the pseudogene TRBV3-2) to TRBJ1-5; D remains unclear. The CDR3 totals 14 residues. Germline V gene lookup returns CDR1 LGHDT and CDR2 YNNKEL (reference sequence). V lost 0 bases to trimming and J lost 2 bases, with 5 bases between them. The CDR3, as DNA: TGTGCCAGCAGCCAAGACTGGGGCAATCAGCCCCAGCATTTT. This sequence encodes CASSQDWGNQPQHF.

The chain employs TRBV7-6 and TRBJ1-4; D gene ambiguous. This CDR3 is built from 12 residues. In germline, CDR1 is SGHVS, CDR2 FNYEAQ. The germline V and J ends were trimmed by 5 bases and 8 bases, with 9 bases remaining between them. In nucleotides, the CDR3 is TGTGCCAGCAGCGGATGGGCCGAAAAACTGTTTTTT. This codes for CASSGWAEKLFF.

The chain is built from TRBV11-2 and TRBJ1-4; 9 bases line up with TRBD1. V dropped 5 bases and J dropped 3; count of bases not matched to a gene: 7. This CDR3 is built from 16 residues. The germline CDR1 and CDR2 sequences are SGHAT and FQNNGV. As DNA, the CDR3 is TGTGCCAGCAGCCTACGATGGACAGGGGCTAATGAAAAACTGTTTTTT. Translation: CASSLRWTGANEKLFF.

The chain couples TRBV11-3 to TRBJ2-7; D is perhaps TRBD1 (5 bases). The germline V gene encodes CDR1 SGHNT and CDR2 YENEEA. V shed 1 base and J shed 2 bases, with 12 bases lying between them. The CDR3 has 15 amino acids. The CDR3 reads CASSLGTLGTYEQYF. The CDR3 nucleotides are TGTGCCAGCAGCTTAGGGACACTTGGTACCTACGAGCAGTACTTC.

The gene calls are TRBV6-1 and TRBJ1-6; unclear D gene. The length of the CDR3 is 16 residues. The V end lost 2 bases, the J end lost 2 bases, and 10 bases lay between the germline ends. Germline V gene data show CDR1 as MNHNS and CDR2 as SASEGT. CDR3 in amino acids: CASSEWAGPYNSPLHF. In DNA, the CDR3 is TGTGCCAGCAGTGAATGGGCAGGACCCTATAATTCACCCCTCCACTTT.

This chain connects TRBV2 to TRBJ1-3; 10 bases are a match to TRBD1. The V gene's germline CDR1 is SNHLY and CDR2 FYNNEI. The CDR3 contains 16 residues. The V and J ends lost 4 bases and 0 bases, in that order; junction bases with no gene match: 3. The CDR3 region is CASSVGTGASGNTIYF. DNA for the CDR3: TGTGCCAGCAGTGTGGGGACAGGGGCCTCTGGAAACACCATATATTTT. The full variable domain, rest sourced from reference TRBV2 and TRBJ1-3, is EPEVTQTPSHQVTQMGQEVILRCVPISNHLYFYWYRQILGQKVEFLVSFYNNEISEKSEIFDDQFSVERPDGSNFTLKIRSTKLEDSAMYFCASSVGTGASGNTIYFGEGSWLTVV.

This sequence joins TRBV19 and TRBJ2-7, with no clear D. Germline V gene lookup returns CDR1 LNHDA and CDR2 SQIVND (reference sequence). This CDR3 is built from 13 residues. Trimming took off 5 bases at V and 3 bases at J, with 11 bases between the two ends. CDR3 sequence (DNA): TGTGCCAGTAGTCTTGGACCAGACTACGAGCAGTACTTC. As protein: CASSLGPDYEQYF.

CDR3 nucleotides: TGTGCCACCAGCAGGTGGGACACTGAAGCTTTCTTT. Translated, it gives CATSRWDTEAFF. The J gene is TRBJ1-1, the V gene TRBV15, with D uncertain. The V gene's germline CDR1 is LNHNV and CDR2 YYDKDF (reference sequence). CDR3 length: 12 amino acids. V was shortened by 3 bases and J by 3 bases, with 5 bases between the two germline ends.

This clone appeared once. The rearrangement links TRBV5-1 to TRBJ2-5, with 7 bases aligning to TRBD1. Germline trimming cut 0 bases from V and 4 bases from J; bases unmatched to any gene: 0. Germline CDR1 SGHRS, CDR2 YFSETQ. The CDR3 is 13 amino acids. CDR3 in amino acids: CASSLAGGETQYF. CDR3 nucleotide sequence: TGCGCCAGCAGCTTGGCAGGGGGAGAGACCCAGTACTTC.

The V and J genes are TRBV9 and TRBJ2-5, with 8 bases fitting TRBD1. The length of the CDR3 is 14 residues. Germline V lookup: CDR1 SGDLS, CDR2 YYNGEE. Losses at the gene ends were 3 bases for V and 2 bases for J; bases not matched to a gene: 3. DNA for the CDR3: TGTGCCAGCAGCGAGCGGACAGGGCAAGAGACCCAGTACTTC. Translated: CASSERTGQETQYF.

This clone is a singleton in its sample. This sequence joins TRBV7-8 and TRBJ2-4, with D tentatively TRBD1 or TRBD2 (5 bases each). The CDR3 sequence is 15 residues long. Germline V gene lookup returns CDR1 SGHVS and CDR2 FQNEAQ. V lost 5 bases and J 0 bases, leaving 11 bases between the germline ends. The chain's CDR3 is CASSPYGTAKNIQYF. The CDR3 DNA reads TGTGCCAGCAGCCCATATGGGACAGCCAAAAACATTCAGTACTTC.

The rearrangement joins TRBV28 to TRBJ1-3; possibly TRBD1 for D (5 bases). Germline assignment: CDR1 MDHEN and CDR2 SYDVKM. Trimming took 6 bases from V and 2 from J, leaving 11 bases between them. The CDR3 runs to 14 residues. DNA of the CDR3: TGTGCCAGCAGCAGCGTAGGGGCTGGAAACACCATATATTTT. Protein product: CASSSVGAGNTIYF.

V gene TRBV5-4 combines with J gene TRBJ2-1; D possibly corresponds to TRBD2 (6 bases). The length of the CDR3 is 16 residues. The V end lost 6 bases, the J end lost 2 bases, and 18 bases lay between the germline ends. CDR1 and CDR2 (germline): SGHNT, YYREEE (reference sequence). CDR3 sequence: CASTNRRASAYNEQFF. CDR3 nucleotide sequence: TGTGCCAGCACCAACCGGAGGGCTAGCGCCTACAATGAGCAGTTCTTC. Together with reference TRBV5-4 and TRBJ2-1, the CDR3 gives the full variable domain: ETGVTQSPTHLIKTRGQQVTLRCSSQSGHNTVSWYQQALGQGPQFIFQYYREEENGRGNFPPRFSGLQFPNYSSELNVNALELDDSALYLCASTNRRASAYNEQFFGPGTRLTVL.